Shown below are 23 T cell receptor beta chains from a single sample sequenced in a study of blood T cells in healthy people across ages. Next came a second PCR, run for about 7 to 12 cycles, which used a sample-barcoded 5' primer along with a J-beta primer mix. One entry per CDR3 protein results from TCRdb running MiXCR on the 5' RACE reads. In the table there are about 730,000 distinct CDR3 sequences, roughly 41% of which are singletons. Sequenced input: blood. The source of these receptors is a woman aged 60-75 years in good health.

Worth noting for this clonotype: This may stem from a read error, because a much larger clone lies one nucleotide away. The gene calls are TRBV5-5 and TRBJ2-7; D may match TRBD1 or TRBD2 (5 bases each). This CDR3 has 16 amino acids. Germline-derived CDR1 and CDR2 are SGHKS and YYEKEE (reference sequence). The CDR3 spells CASSFTGTASSYGQYF. CDR3 bases: TGTGCCAGCAGCTTTACTGGGACCGCCAGCTCCTACGGGCAGTACTTC.

The V and J genes are TRBV29-1 and TRBJ2-5, with 7 bases identical to TRBD1. Germline V gives CDR1 SQVTM, CDR2 ANQGSEA. This CDR3 comprises 12 residues. V was pared by 3 bases and J by 2 bases, with 0 bases of the junction left unmatched. The CDR3 region has the DNA TGCAGCGTTGACAGGGGGCAAGAGACCCAGTACTTC. As protein: CSVDRGQETQYF.

This rearrangement joins TRBV5-1 to TRBJ2-6; 12 bases agree with TRBD2. The germline V gene encodes CDR1 SGHRS and CDR2 YFSETQ. CDR3 size: 18 residues. J was trimmed by 0 bases and V by 4 bases; bases with no gene match: 5. The chain's CDR3 is CASSLTSGGPSGANVLTF. The DNA of the CDR3 is TGCGCCAGCAGCCTGACTAGCGGGGGCCCCTCTGGGGCCAACGTCCTGACTTTC.

The chain recombines TRBV27 with TRBJ1-1; D is perhaps TRBD1 (5 bases). The germline V gene has CDR1 MNHEY and CDR2 SMNVEV (reference sequence). The CDR3 extends over 13 amino acids. The V end lost 7 bases, the J end lost 0 bases, and 9 bases lay between the germline ends. DNA for the CDR3: TGTGCCAGCATGGGGGGAATGAACACTGAAGCTTTCTTT. Translation: CASMGGMNTEAFF.

This chain joins TRBV2 and TRBJ1-6; D not resolved. The germline V gene has CDR1 SNHLY and CDR2 FYNNEI. This CDR3 comprises 14 residues. V lost 2 bases, J lost 9 bases, and 11 bases lay in between. CDR3 in amino acids: CASSEISVVSPLHF. CDR3 DNA sequence: TGTGCCAGCAGTGAAATAAGCGTAGTTTCACCCCTCCACTTT. The full variable domain, rest sourced from reference TRBV2 and TRBJ1-6, is EPEVTQTPSHQVTQMGQEVILRCVPISNHLYFYWYRQILGQKVEFLVSFYNNEISEKSEIFDDQFSVERPDGSNFTLKIRSTKLEDSAMYFCASSEISVVSPLHFGNGTRLTVT.

The chain has TRBV3-1 and TRBJ2-3, with 7 bases lining up with TRBD1. CDR1 is LGHDT, CDR2 YNNKEL, per germline (reference sequence). V gave up 0 bases and J gave up 6 bases; unmatched junction bases: 6. This CDR3 is built from 15 residues. CDR3 residues: CASSQELAGGDTQYF. CDR3 nucleotides: TGTGCCAGCAGCCAAGAGTTGGCAGGGGGTGATACGCAGTATTTT.

The chain has TRBV20-1 and TRBJ2-3; D uncertain. Germline V gene sequence: CDR1 DFQATT, CDR2 SNEGSKA (reference sequence). The CDR3 covers 10 residues. Deletions cut 0 bases from V and 10 bases from J, with 5 bases between. For the CDR3, the DNA is TGCAGTGCTAGAGATTCGGCGCAGTATTTT. It codes for CSARDSAQYF.

The J gene is TRBJ1-2, the V gene TRBV24-1; D not certain. V lost 3 bases to trimming and J lost 6 bases, with 13 bases between them. Germline CDR1 KGHDR, CDR2 SFDVKD. This CDR3 has 14 residues. The CDR3 region has the DNA TGTGCCACCAGTGATCCCGGGCGGTCGGATGGCTACACCTTC. It codes for CATSDPGRSDGYTF.

This chain uses TRBV20-1 with TRBJ2-1; D is uncertain. The CDR3 sequence is 13 residues long. Trimming shortened V by 1 base and J by 8 bases, and 12 bases separated the two germline ends. Germline V lookup: CDR1 DFQATT, CDR2 SNEGSKA (reference sequence). CDR3 amino acids: CSARARWVDEQFF. CDR3 nucleotides: TGCAGTGCTAGAGCTCGTTGGGTTGATGAGCAGTTCTTC.

CDR3 DNA: TGCGCCAGCAGCCATAATAAAGGGGATTACTCTGGGGCCAACGTCCTGACTTTC. Amino acids: CASSHNKGDYSGANVLTF. The rearrangement joins TRBV4-1 to TRBJ2-6; tentatively, D is TRBD1 (5 bases). The CDR3 contains 18 residues. Trimming took off 3 bases at V and 0 bases at J, with 15 bases between the two ends. Germline loops: CDR1 MGHRA, CDR2 YSYEKL.

V is TRBV19 and J is TRBJ2-3, with TRBD2 matching over 10 bases. The germline CDR1 and CDR2 sequences are LNHDA and SQIVND (reference sequence). The V segment lost 5 bases and the J segment 4 bases; nucleotides outside the gene matches: 12. The CDR3 is made up of 17 amino acids. The chain's CDR3 is CASSQEAGTSAPDTQYF. The CDR3 DNA sequence: TGTGCCAGTAGTCAAGAAGCCGGGACTAGCGCGCCAGATACGCAGTATTTT.

The V call is TRBV29-1, the J call TRBJ2-2; tentatively, D is TRBD2 (6 bases). V was cut by 5 bases and J by 5 bases, with 18 bases left in between. The CDR3 totals 15 residues. Germline lookup yields CDR1 SQVTM and CDR2 ANQGSEA. CDR3 loop: CSVRGSGSWTGELFF. The CDR3, as DNA: TGCAGCGTTCGTGGTTCCGGGAGTTGGACCGGGGAGCTGTTTTTT.

Comments on this clonotype: Its ends do not fully match the called genes, so a read error is possible. The DNA for the CDR3 is TGTGCCTGCAGCCGCCAGAAGACTAGCGGGGGGGCCGTTTACCCAGATACGCAGTATTTT. It codes for CACSRQKTSGGAVYPDTQYF. The chain recombines TRBV5-6 with TRBJ2-3, with 14 bases matching TRBD2. Germline V gene lookup returns CDR1 SGHDT and CDR2 YYEEEE. The CDR3 contains 20 residues. The variable domain in full, with the rest retrieved from reference TRBV5-6 and TRBJ2-3, is DAGVTQSPTHLIKTRGQQVTLRCSPKSGHDTVSWYQQALGQGPQFIFQYYEEEERQRGNFPDRFSGHQFPNYSSELNVNALLLGDSALYLCACSRQKTSGGAVYPDTQYFGPGTRLTVL.

V gene TRBV7-2 combines with J gene TRBJ1-2; no definite D call. Germline V gene data show CDR1 as SGHTA and CDR2 as FQGNSA. This CDR3 contains 16 residues. V lost 3 bases and J lost 3, with 17 bases in between. As DNA, the CDR3 is TGTGCCAGCAGCTTCTTAGGCCGGGCCCAAGACTATGGCTACACCTTC. It encodes CASSFLGRAQDYGYTF.

V gene TRBV20-1 combines with J gene TRBJ1-2, with a possible D match to TRBD1 (5 bases). Germline V gene data show CDR1 as DFQATT and CDR2 as SNEGSKA (reference sequence). V was clipped by 3 bases and J by 1 base, with 12 bases between them. The CDR3 is 14 residues long. The CDR3 sequence: CSASSSQGNYGYTF. The CDR3 nucleotides are TGCAGTGCTAGCTCCAGCCAGGGTAACTATGGCTACACCTTC.

The V call is TRBV12-3 or TRBV12-4, the J call TRBJ2-1, with D tentatively TRBD1 or TRBD2 (5 bases each). The V and J ends lost 5 bases and 10 bases respectively, with 24 bases between them. The CDR3 runs to 16 residues. The CDR3 sequence is CASSISGTINGHEQFF. CDR3 coding DNA: TGTGCCAGCAGTATCTCCGGGACCATAAACGGTCACGAGCAGTTCTTC.

This clonotype was observed a handful of times. The chain's CDR3 is CASSLGGGVTSNQPQHF. CDR3 DNA: TGTGCCAGCAGCTTAGGGGGGGGGGTCACCAGCAATCAGCCCCAGCATTTT. The rearrangement uses TRBV7-8 and TRBJ1-5, with D possibly matching TRBD1 (5 bases). In germline, CDR1 is SGHVS, CDR2 FQNEAQ. Trimming took off 1 base at V and 1 base at J, with 14 bases between the two ends. The CDR3 is 17 amino acids.

The chain is built from TRBV9 and TRBJ2-1; D might be TRBD1 (6 bases). This CDR3 has 16 amino acids. The germline CDR1 and CDR2 sequences are SGDLS and YYNGEE. Between the trimmed V and J ends, which lost 0 bases and 6 bases, there was a span of 16 bases. The CDR3 DNA reads TGTGCCAGCAGCGTAGCAGGGGACGGTCGTTTCAATGAGCAGTTCTTC. Translating it yields CASSVAGDGRFNEQFF.

The CDR3 loop reads CASSFGLAGVGDTQYF. CDR3 coding DNA: TGTGCCAGCAGTTTTGGACTAGCGGGAGTTGGAGATACGCAGTATTTT. The chain uses TRBV12-3 or TRBV12-4 and TRBJ2-3; 13 nucleotides agree with TRBD2. The J segment lost 5 bases and the V segment lost 3 bases, leaving 5 bases of the junction unmatched. CDR3 length: 16 residues.

This clonotype showed up many times. The rearrangement uses TRBV29-1 and TRBJ2-6, with D uncertain. Per germline, CDR1 SQVTM and CDR2 ANQGSEA. This CDR3 is built from 17 residues. The germline V and J ends were trimmed by 4 bases and 0 bases, with 16 bases remaining between them. This CDR3 is CSVVVGRASSGANVLTF. DNA for the CDR3: TGCAGCGTTGTGGTCGGAAGGGCCTCCTCTGGGGCCAACGTCCTGACTTTC.

In nucleotides, the CDR3 is TGCAGCGTTGCCAAGGGGTCAGGTTACAATGAGCAGTTCTTC. This codes for CSVAKGSGYNEQFF. The V gene is TRBV29-1, the J gene TRBJ2-1, with a tentative D call TRBD1 (5 bases). V lost 4 bases and J 4 bases, leaving 14 bases between the germline ends. From germline, CDR1 is SQVTM and CDR2 ANQGSEA. The CDR3 has 14 amino acids.

The chain employs TRBV25-1 and TRBJ2-4, with TRBD2 matching 7 bases. The J call may be mistaken, given a closer DNA end match to TRBJ2-7. Germline assignment: CDR1 MGHDK and CDR2 SYGVNS. This CDR3 has 14 residues. The CDR3 loop is CASSEYREGREQYF. As DNA, the CDR3 is TGTGCCAGCAGTGAATATAGGGAGGGTCGCGAGCAGTACTTC.

The rearrangement joins TRBV20-1 to TRBJ2-1, with TRBD1 identical over 7 bases. Germline V CDR1 and CDR2: DFQATT, SNEGSKA (reference sequence). Trimming removed 4 bases from V and 5 bases from J; junction bases left unmatched: 8. The CDR3 is made up of 14 amino acids. CDR3 sequence: CSATRTGLNNEQFF. CDR3 coding DNA: TGCAGTGCTACTCGGACAGGCCTCAACAATGAGCAGTTCTTC.